The 28 T cell receptor beta chains presented below share a single source sample, sequenced in a study of T-cell memory formation after mild COVID-19. One entry per CDR3 protein results from TCRdb running MiXCR on the 5' RACE reads. The sample holds under 550,000 distinct CDR3 sequences, approximately 18% seen once. Sequences were obtained from PBMCs or a T cell subset sorted from them (not recorded which). These receptors all stem from a man between 18 and 35 years old who had mild COVID-19 (a few samples of this study predate the infection). Cell type and time point are not known.

Only a few counts were recorded for this clonotype. CDR3 sequence: CASSDSKGQGSYNEQFF. DNA for the CDR3: TGTGCCAGCAGTGATTCGAAAGGACAGGGTTCGTACAATGAGCAGTTCTTC. The chain combines TRBV25-1 with TRBJ2-1; 8 bases are shared with TRBD1. The germline CDR1 and CDR2 sequences are MGHDK and SYGVNS. With V trimmed by 3 bases and J by 4 bases, 11 bases remained unmatched. This CDR3 has 17 residues.

This clonotype was seen a handful of times. J is TRBJ2-5 and V is TRBV5-1, with D unclear. V was cut by 1 base and J by 1 base, with 8 bases left in between. CDR3 length: 14 residues. Germline V gene data show CDR1 as SGHRS and CDR2 as YFSETQ. CDR3 in amino acids: CASSLLGIQETQYF. CDR3 nucleotides: TGCGCCAGCAGCTTGCTAGGGATCCAAGAGACCCAGTACTTC.

V usage is TRBV20-1 and J usage is TRBJ2-3; 9 nucleotides match TRBD1. The length of the CDR3 is 16 residues. V lost 3 bases, J lost 4 bases, and 11 bases stayed unmatched. Germline CDR1 and CDR2: DFQATT and SNEGSKA (reference sequence). CDR3 nucleotides: TGCAGTGCTAGTCCCCCTCCGGGACAGGGTCCAGATACGCAGTATTTT. As protein: CSASPPPGQGPDTQYF.

The V call is TRBV15, the J call TRBJ1-6; possibly TRBD1 for D (5 bases). V dropped 3 bases and J dropped 8 bases, with 5 bases sitting between them. The CDR3 sequence is 12 residues long. Germline V gives CDR1 LNHNV, CDR2 YYDKDF (reference sequence). CDR3 amino acids: CATSRGDSPLHF. The CDR3 region has the DNA TGTGCCACCAGCAGGGGGGATTCACCCCTCCACTTT.

This clonotype was counted ten times or more. V and J are TRBV7-9 and TRBJ2-3; the match to TRBD2 covers 13 bases. This CDR3 region has 16 residues. CDR1 is SEHNR and CDR2 is FQNEAQ in the germline V gene (reference sequence). Germline trimming cut 3 bases from V and 1 base from J; bases unmatched to any gene: 1. CDR3 coding DNA: TGTGCCAGCAGCTTTGGGACTAGCGGGGGCACAGATACGCAGTATTTT. Translated, it gives CASSFGTSGGTDTQYF.

The CDR3 is CASSQREGYGYTF. The DNA for the CDR3 is TGTGCCAGCAGTCAGAGGGAGGGCTATGGCTACACCTTC. The genes are TRBV27 and TRBJ1-2; D uncertain. V was trimmed by 5 bases and J by 4 bases, leaving 11 bases between them. This CDR3 is built from 13 residues. Germline-derived CDR1 and CDR2 are MNHEY and SMNVEV (reference sequence).

The chain has TRBV6-4 and TRBJ2-1; the match to TRBD2 covers 10 bases. J was trimmed by 12 bases and V by 5 bases; bases with no gene match: 16. Looked up from germline, CDR1 is MRHNA and CDR2 is SNTAGT. This CDR3 has 16 amino acids. Here the CDR3 DNA reads TGTGCCAGCAGTCCCGGGCTAGCGGGGGACCGCGCTGGGCAGTTCTTC. The encoded protein is CASSPGLAGDRAGQFF.

This chain links TRBV4-1 with TRBJ2-2, with 9 positions matching TRBD1. The length of the CDR3 is 15 residues. Germline trimming cut 3 bases from V and 7 bases from J; bases unmatched to any gene: 6. Looked up from germline, CDR1 is MGHRA and CDR2 is YSYEKL. CDR3 coding DNA: TGCGCCAGCAGCCACAGGACAGGGGACAGCGGGGAGCTGTTTTTT. Protein product: CASSHRTGDSGELFF.

This clonotype was counted ten times or more. This chain uses TRBV20-1 with TRBJ2-1; 8 bases are a match to TRBD1. With 0 bases clipped from V and 2 bases from J, the junction kept 3 bases outside the gene matches. Looked up from germline, CDR1 is DFQATT and CDR2 is SNEGSKA (reference sequence). The CDR3 contains 15 residues. The CDR3 loop is CSARDRQGPYNEQFF. CDR3 DNA: TGCAGTGCTAGAGATCGACAGGGGCCCTACAATGAGCAGTTCTTC.

The gene calls are TRBV7-9 and TRBJ2-7, with D perhaps matching TRBD1 (6 bases). V dropped 5 bases and J dropped 2 bases, with 16 bases sitting between them. The CDR3 extends over 15 amino acids. Germline assignment: CDR1 SEHNR and CDR2 FQNEAQ (reference sequence). The CDR3 protein is CASSQTTGPAYEQYF. The CDR3, as DNA: TGTGCCAGCAGCCAAACGACAGGACCAGCCTACGAGCAGTACTTC.

The sample holds a few counts of this clonotype. V gene TRBV7-3 combines with J gene TRBJ2-1; TRBD1 agrees at 11 bases. V was clipped by 5 bases and J by 7 bases; unmatched bases: 7. The CDR3 extends over 15 amino acids. Per the germline V gene, CDR1 is SGHTA and CDR2 is FQGTGA. CDR3 in DNA: TGTGCCAGCAGCATCGGACAGGGGGCTGGGAATGAGCAGTTCTTC. This translates into CASSIGQGAGNEQFF.

This clonotype was seen many times. This chain connects TRBV7-8 to TRBJ1-1; D not resolved. V lost 1 base to trimming and J lost 5 bases, with 11 bases between them. CDR3 length equals 14 residues. CDR1 and CDR2 (germline): SGHVS, FQNEAQ. For the CDR3, the DNA is TGTGCCAGCAGCTTAGTGGAGGGTCTAACTGAAGCTTTCTTT. Translating it yields CASSLVEGLTEAFF. Combining the CDR3 with reference TRBV7-8 and TRBJ1-1 gives the whole variable domain GAGVSQSPRYKVAKRGQDVALRCDPISGHVSLFWYQQALGQGPEFLTYFQNEAQLDKSGLPSDRFFAERPEGSVSTLKIQRTQQEDSAVYLCASSLVEGLTEAFFGQGTRLTVV.

V is TRBV7-6 and J is TRBJ2-3; unclear D gene. V lost 1 base, J lost 1 base, and 9 bases lay in between. The CDR3 has 15 residues. Looked up from germline, CDR1 is SGHVS and CDR2 is FNYEAQ. The CDR3 loop reads CASSLEVTRTDTQYF. The CDR3, as DNA: TGTGCCAGCAGCTTAGAGGTCACCCGCACAGATACGCAGTATTTT. Based on the CDR3 plus reference TRBV7-6 and TRBJ2-3, the full variable domain is GAGVSQSPRYKVTKRGQDVALRCDPISGHVSLYWYRQALGQGPEFLTYFNYEAQQDKSGLPNDRFSAERPEGSISTLTIQRTEQRDSAMYRCASSLEVTRTDTQYFGPGTRLTVL.

In this sample, this clonotype turned up a few times. V gene TRBV12-3 or TRBV12-4 combines with J gene TRBJ1-4; a weak D match, TRBD1 (5 bases). The CDR3 consists of 16 residues. Trimming removed 5 bases from V and 6 bases from J, with 19 bases in between. CDR3 DNA: TGTGCCAGCAGTAATGTATTGGAGGGGCGGGATGAAAAACTGTTTTTT. Amino acids: CASSNVLEGRDEKLFF.

The rearrangement links TRBV3-1 to TRBJ2-3; D is ambiguous. The CDR3 is 15 amino acids. The V and J ends lost 1 base and 9 bases respectively, with 17 bases between them. CDR1 and CDR2 (germline): LGHDT, YNNKEL (reference sequence). CDR3 DNA sequence: TGTGCCAGCAGCCAAGGGAGCGCCGGCAAACGGACGCAGTATTTT. It is translated as CASSQGSAGKRTQYF.

This clonotype turned up a few times. The rearrangement links TRBV20-1 to TRBJ1-1; 8 nucleotides agree with TRBD1. This CDR3 is 14 amino acids long. Germline-derived CDR1 and CDR2 are DFQATT and SNEGSKA (reference sequence). The V segment lost 5 bases and the J segment 3 bases; nucleotides outside the gene matches: 8. This chain's CDR3 is CSAPRQTGDTEAFF. CDR3 in DNA: TGCAGTGCTCCCCGACAGACAGGGGACACTGAAGCTTTCTTT.

The V and J genes are TRBV4-1 and TRBJ2-3; 8 positions match TRBD2. The CDR3 is 15 amino acids. CDR1 is MGHRA, CDR2 YSYEKL, per germline. J gave up 3 bases and V 0 bases, and 2 bases lay outside the gene matches. In DNA form, the CDR3 reads TGCGCCAGCAGCCAAGACGGGGGGGGGACAGATACGCAGTATTTT. Translation: CASSQDGGGTDTQYF.

The rearrangement links TRBV27 to TRBJ2-7; possibly TRBD2 for D (6 bases). Trimming removed 2 bases from V and 6 bases from J, with 11 bases in between. Germline CDR1 reads MNHEY; CDR2 reads SMNVEV (reference sequence). CDR3 size: 13 residues. The CDR3 spells CASSLLRGTEQYV. The CDR3 bases are TGTGCCAGCAGTTTACTACGGGGGACCGAGCAGTACGTC.

J is TRBJ1-2 and V is TRBV27, with TRBD1 matching over 9 bases. V was pared by 5 bases and J by 0 bases, with 7 bases of the junction left unmatched. The CDR3 contains 16 residues. The germline gives CDR1 MNHEY, CDR2 SMNVEV (reference sequence). The DNA for the CDR3 is TGTGCCAGCAGTCCATGGGGACAGGGAGCTAACTATGGCTACACCTTC. This translates into CASSPWGQGANYGYTF.

This clonotype was detected a few times. This sequence joins TRBV15 and TRBJ1-1; D unresolved. The V end lost 0 bases, the J end lost 10 bases, and 9 bases lay between the germline ends. From germline, CDR1 is LNHNV and CDR2 YYDKDF (reference sequence). This CDR3 has 12 amino acids. This CDR3 reads CATSREGIGAFF. The CDR3 DNA reads as TGTGCCACCAGCAGAGAAGGAATTGGAGCTTTCTTT.

V gene TRBV3-1 combines with J gene TRBJ2-3; TRBD2 matches at 8 bases. V lost 7 bases to trimming and J lost 6 bases; unmatched junction nucleotides: 6. CDR3 length: 13 amino acids. Per germline, CDR1 LGHDT and CDR2 YNNKEL (reference sequence). The CDR3 bases are TGTGCCAGCACCGGACGGGAGGGGGATACGCAGTATTTT. Its translation: CASTGREGDTQYF.

This clonotype was seen a handful of times. The rearrangement links TRBV28 to TRBJ2-3; D is unclear. V lost 8 bases, J lost 3 bases, and 12 bases lay in between. Germline CDR1 MDHEN, CDR2 SYDVKM. The CDR3 is made up of 13 amino acids. CDR3 sequence reads: CASFPVGTDTQYF. The CDR3 DNA reads TGTGCCAGCTTCCCGGTTGGGACAGATACGCAGTATTTT.

V usage is TRBV7-2 and J usage is TRBJ2-7; D is tentatively TRBD1 or TRBD2 (5 bases each). Per the germline V gene, CDR1 is SGHTA and CDR2 is FQGNSA. V gave up 0 bases and J gave up 5 bases, with 11 bases separating them. CDR3 size: 14 residues. The CDR3 nucleotides read TGTGCCAGCAGCTTAGCTCCGGGGCCCCACGAGCAGTACGTC. The encoded protein is CASSLAPGPHEQYV.

The sample holds a few counts of this clonotype. This chain links TRBV5-1 with TRBJ2-5, with TRBD2 matching over 12 bases. CDR3 length: 16 residues. Germline values: CDR1 SGHRS, CDR2 YFSETQ. Losses at the gene ends were 4 bases for V and 3 bases for J; bases not matched to a gene: 7. CDR3 residues: CASSASSGGAEETQYF. DNA of the CDR3: TGCGCCAGCAGCGCGTCTAGCGGGGGGGCCGAAGAGACCCAGTACTTC.

This clonotype showed up just a few times. The genes are TRBV28 and TRBJ1-2, with 8 nucleotides matching TRBD1. Per the germline V gene, CDR1 is MDHEN and CDR2 is SYDVKM. The CDR3 loop spans 18 amino acids. J lost 3 bases, V lost 2 bases, and 14 bases had no gene match. Here the CDR3 reads CASSLIGQGAPRDYGYTF. CDR3 bases: TGTGCCAGCAGTTTAATAGGCCAGGGGGCGCCGAGGGACTATGGCTACACCTTC.

This chain connects TRBV20-1 to TRBJ2-3; D may match TRBD1 or TRBD2 (6 bases each). The CDR3 is 15 amino acids. Germline V gene data show CDR1 as DFQATT and CDR2 as SNEGSKA (reference sequence). Trimming removed 6 bases from V and 6 bases from J, with 22 bases in between. Here the CDR3 reads CSASWSGASGDTQYF. The CDR3 DNA sequence: TGCAGTGCGTCGTGGTCGGGGGCCTCGGGGGATACGCAGTATTTT.

This chain links TRBV20-1 with TRBJ1-1; D call uncertain. Germline V CDR1 and CDR2: DFQATT, SNEGSKA (reference sequence). V shed 5 bases and J shed 9 bases, with 22 bases lying between them. This CDR3 has 14 amino acids. The CDR3 DNA is TGCAGTGCTGAAGCTAAGAACCGCCCATCTCAAGCTTTCTTT. Encoded protein: CSAEAKNRPSQAFF.

This clonotype has only a few counts. The V and J genes are TRBV5-1 and TRBJ2-1, with TRBD2 identical over 12 bases. Germline V gene data show CDR1 as SGHRS and CDR2 as YFSETQ. V lost 4 bases to trimming and J lost 10 bases; unmatched junction nucleotides: 9. The CDR3 consists of 15 residues. CDR3 region: CASSPGLAGTGEQFF. In DNA, the CDR3 is TGCGCCAGCAGCCCCGGACTAGCGGGGACGGGGGAGCAGTTCTTC. The full variable domain, completed using reference TRBV5-1 and TRBJ2-1, is KAGVTQTPRYLIKTRGQQVTLSCSPISGHRSVSWYQQTPGQGLQFLFEYFSETQRNKGNFPGRFSGRQFSNSRSEMNVSTLELGDSALYLCASSPGLAGTGEQFFGPGTRLTVL.